This T cell receptor beta chain stems from a study of blood T cell repertoires in COVID-19 (dated by TCRdb to the early 2020s). Describing the broader study: Samples covering the acute and convalescent phases of COVID-19 were provided by collaborators in the United States, Italy and Spain. The prospective study material was composed of cDNA or gDNA derived from T cells, B-cell-depleted T cells, or PBMCs. Samples came from the ongoing ImmuneRACE study (first 160 participants) plus 1,254 subjects from 6 global collaborators. A de-identified subject ID, COVID-19 status, age in years and sex were almost always included in the sample metadata. Where HLA class I and class II types were available, the types were taken from metadata supplied by the sample provider, not from assay-based typing. The repertoires were released in a freely available public database meant as a resource for research on the immune response to SARS-CoV-2. Deeply sampled blood TCRbeta repertoires from subjects exposed to, actively infected with, or recovered from COVID-19 were included in the dataset.

For this clone: No cognate antigen has been identified for it. No clone much larger than this one lies a single base away; base qualities are absent.

The immunoSEQ Assay, a bias-controlled multiplex PCR, was used to amplify TCRbeta CDR3 regions from genomic DNA. In the original analysis: Nucleated cell counts per sample were estimated from amplification of reference gene primers within the assay. To quantify the absolute abundance of each unique TCRbeta CDR3 rearrangement, sequence reads were collapsed and filtered. For each sample, productive Simpson clonality was calculated as the square root of Simpson's diversity index over productive rearrangements. The clones in this table, taken by TCRdb from immuneACCESS, are in-frame only. Not every clone is retained; where verified, under half of the shortfall comes from an unresolved V gene, and the cause of the rest is unknown. The V and J calls and clone size were taken over from that table, and D and trimming were inferred from the DNA. In this sample the table shows about 98,000 clones, 70% to 80% of which occur a single time. In total, the top ten clones hold 9.8% of the sample.

Paper-wide results and their limitations: The quantity of clinical and demographic metadata differed by source and by participant and was supplied without curation.

Collaborating institutions collected whole blood in K2EDTA tubes following their own protocols. For TCRbeta analysis, collaborator samples were shipped as frozen whole blood, as isolated PBMCs, or as DNA extracted from either sample type. Sequencing used peripheral blood. This clonotype was obtained from a man in his 60s with active or convalescent COVID-19.

The CDR3 has the sequence CAWSAQKGVGTEAFF. The DNA sequence is given as TGTGCCTGGAGCGCCCAGAAGGGGGTTGGCACTGAAGCTTTCTTT. The chain links TRBV30 with TRBJ1-1; 6 matching bases give a weak D call of TRBD1. There are 15 amino acids in the CDR3, from cysteine to phenylalanine inclusive. Only the CDR3 DNA is retained, 45 bases long and in frame from the first base. Trimming costs V 3 bases and J 4 bases, and their ends lie 18 bases apart. The germline V gene (reference sequence) sets CDR1 to GTSNPN and CDR2 to SVGIG.